Listed below are T cell receptor beta chains from one sample, sequenced in a study of naive and memory T cell subsets. TCRdb analysed the 5' RACE reads with MiXCR anew, one entry per CDR3 protein. The sample records tens of thousands of distinct CDR3 sequences, approximately 7.2% being singletons. The receptors shown here come from a male donor in good health. Each CDR3 is given with its conserved first and last residue. A D gene is named only where the DNA matches it firmly. The listing skips clone size in some rows; elsewhere it reads once, few, many or a size class.

TRBV12-3/TRBV12-4	NA	TRBD1	TRBJ1-2	13	TGTGCCAGCAGTGCGGACAGGGCCTATGGCTACACCTTC	CASSADRAYGYTF
TRBV15	NA	NA	TRBJ2-5	13	TGTGCCACCAGCAGAGGCCCCCAAGAGACCCAGTACTTC	CATSRGPQETQYF
TRBV20-1	many	NA	TRBJ1-1	14	TGCAGTGCTACCGAGGGCCAGGGACACACTGAAGCTTTCTTT	CSATEGQGHTEAFF
TRBV9	few	NA	TRBJ2-1	13	TGTGCCAGCAGCCCCCGGTGGACCAATGAGCAGTTCTTC	CASSPRWTNEQFF
TRBV7-2	few	NA	TRBJ2-4	14	TGTGCCAGCAGTCGGGGGAGAAGGATGGACATTCAGTACTTC	CASSRGRRMDIQYF
TRBV10-3	many	NA	TRBJ2-5	15	TGTGCCATCAGTGAGTCGACTAGGTCCCAAGAGACCCAGTACTTC	CAISESTRSQETQYF
TRBV11-2	many	NA	TRBJ2-3	16	TGTGCCAGCAGCTTAGATCAAGTCTCTAGCACAGATACGCAGTATTTT	CASSLDQVSSTDTQYF
TRBV6-6	many	NA	TRBJ2-7	17	TGTGCCAGCAGCAATTGGGGCACCGGGACGGGGACCTACGAGCAGTACTTC	CASSNWGTGTGTYEQYF
TRBV4-2	many	NA	TRBJ2-1	16	TGTGCCAGCAGCCAAGAAGCGGCGGGTAACTACAATGAGCAGTTCTTC	CASSQEAAGNYNEQFF
TRBV4-2	NA	NA	TRBJ2-7	15	TGTGCCAGCAGCCAAGAAACCGACGGATCCTACGAGCAGTACTTC	CASSQETDGSYEQYF
TRBV20-1	many	TRBD1	TRBJ1-5	15	TGCAGTGCTAGAAAGGCAGGGGGCGATAATCAGCCCCAGCATTTT	CSARKAGGDNQPQHF
TRBV3-1	NA	NA	TRBJ1-1	13	TGTGCCAGCAGTCCCGGACCTAGGGCTGAAGCTTTCTTT	CASSPGPRAEAFF
TRBV6-5	many	NA	TRBJ2-4	15	TGTGCCAGCAGTTACTCGGGCCTAGCCAAAAACATTCAGTACTTC	CASSYSGLAKNIQYF
TRBV2	NA	NA	TRBJ2-5	15	TGTGCCAGCGGGCAAAACCGCGGGTCGGGCGAGACCCAGTACTTC	CASGQNRGSGETQYF
TRBV27	many	NA	TRBJ2-3	15	TGTGCCAGCAGTTTAAGACTGATAAGCACAGATACGCAGTATTTT	CASSLRLISTDTQYF
TRBV6-5	few	NA	TRBJ2-1	11	TGTGCCAGCAGTAGGGGGAGGGAGCAGTTCTTC	CASSRGREQFF
TRBV18	many	TRBD2	TRBJ2-1	15	TGTGCCAGCTCGTCCGGGACTAGCGAATACAATGAGCAGTTCTTC	CASSSGTSEYNEQFF
TRBV29-1	NA	TRBD2	TRBJ2-3	15	TGCAGCGTTGAAAGGTACCGGGAGGGTCCCGATACGCAGTATTTT	CSVERYREGPDTQYF
TRBV6-5	once	TRBD1	TRBJ2-5	15	TGTGCCAGCAGTGACCGGGACAGGGGGCTAGAGACCCAGTACTTC	CASSDRDRGLETQYF
TRBV30	few	TRBD2	TRBJ2-1	15	TGTGCCTGGAGTGTAAGACTAGCGGGTAACAATGAGCAGTTCTTC	CAWSVRLAGNNEQFF
TRBV7-2	NA	TRBD1	TRBJ1-3	16	TGTGCCAGCAACCCGGATAGTACAGGGGTGGGAAACACCATATATTTT	CASNPDSTGVGNTIYF
TRBV2	many	TRBD2	TRBJ2-3	15	TGTGCCAGCAGTGACCTAGCGGGGGTATCTGGTACGCAGTATTTT	CASSDLAGVSGTQYF
TRBV20-1	many	NA	TRBJ2-2	17	TGCAGTGCTAGAGAACAAATAGGGGGGGACAACACCGGGGAGCTGTTTTTT	CSAREQIGGDNTGELFF
TRBV11-3	many	NA	TRBJ2-1	13	TGTGCCAGCAGCTTAGGTCTTAACAATGAGCAGTTCTTC	CASSLGLNNEQFF
TRBV27	many	TRBD1	TRBJ2-2	17	TGTGCCAGCATCCTCCGATTGGGACAGGGCGGAACCGGGGAGCTGTTTTTT	CASILRLGQGGTGELFF
TRBV6-1	NA	NA	TRBJ2-5	16	TGTGCCAGCAGTGCCCCAACGTTGCGGGGTTGGGAGACCCAGTACTTC	CASSAPTLRGWETQYF
TRBV20-1	many	TRBD2	TRBJ2-5	12	TGCAGTGCTTCGACTAGCGGAGAGACCCAGTACTTC	CSASTSGETQYF
TRBV28	many	TRBD1	TRBJ2-7	15	TGTGCCAGCAGCCGGACAGGGGCGATCTCCTACGAGCAGTACTTC	CASSRTGAISYEQYF
TRBV27	few	TRBD2	TRBJ2-1	15	TGTGCCAGCAGCGCCGGGACTAACCCCTACAATGAGCAGTTCTTC	CASSAGTNPYNEQFF
TRBV5-4	NA	TRBD2	TRBJ2-2	19	TGTGCCAGCAGCTTGGGTCGGGCTAGCGGGAGGGCCGTCACCGGGGAGCTGTTTTTT	CASSLGRASGRAVTGELFF
TRBV11-2	many	NA	TRBJ2-1	17	TGTGCCAGCAGGGGCAGATTGGAGGGGGGGCTTTACAATGAGCAGTTCTTC	CASRGRLEGGLYNEQFF
TRBV12-3/TRBV12-4	many	NA	TRBJ1-6	16	TGTGCCAGCAGTTTCGGAAAGGGGTTCTATAATTCACCCCTCCACTTT	CASSFGKGFYNSPLHF
TRBV9	few	NA	TRBJ1-1	13	TGTGCCAGCAGCGTAGCGGAGACAGGTGAAGCTTTCTTT	CASSVAETGEAFF
TRBV7-9	few	TRBD1	TRBJ1-1	13	TGTGCCAGCAGCTTAGTTGCAGGGGGTGAAGCTTTCTTT	CASSLVAGGEAFF
TRBV29-1	many	NA	TRBJ1-2	15	TGCAGCGTCCCTCCCCACGGGACGGGGGGCTATGGCTACACCTTC	CSVPPHGTGGYGYTF
TRBV5-1	few	NA	TRBJ2-3	15	TGCGCCAGCAGACACGTCCAGGGGAGCACAGATACGCAGTATTTT	CASRHVQGSTDTQYF
TRBV20-1	few	TRBD2	TRBJ2-7	12	TGCAGTGCTACGGGAGGCTCCTACGAGCAGTACTTC	CSATGGSYEQYF
TRBV30	NA	TRBD2	TRBJ2-7	18	TGTGCCTGGAGTGACACCGGGACTAGCGGGAGGTACTCCTACGAGCAGTACTTC	CAWSDTGTSGRYSYEQYF
TRBV5-1	NA	TRBD1	TRBJ2-7	15	TGCGCCAGCAGCCCCACGGACAGGGCCGATTACGAGCAGTACTTC	CASSPTDRADYEQYF
TRBV2	few	NA	TRBJ2-5	12	TGTGCCAGCAGTGATTTTCGGGAGACCCAGTACTTC	CASSDFRETQYF
TRBV10-1	NA	NA	TRBJ2-7	15	TGCGCCAGCAGTGATTCCGGGACACCCACCTCCGAGCAGTACTTC	CASSDSGTPTSEQYF
TRBV14	NA	TRBD1	TRBJ2-2	15	TGTGCCAGCAGCCAATTGAGGACAGGGCCCGGGGAGCTGTTTTTT	CASSQLRTGPGELFF
TRBV12-3/TRBV12-4	few	NA	TRBJ2-6	10	TGTGCCAGCAGAAACAGCTTACTGACTTTC	CASRNSLLTF
TRBV7-2	many	NA	TRBJ2-1	14	TGTGCCAGCAGCTTAGAGTGGGGCTACAATGAGCAGTTCTTC	CASSLEWGYNEQFF
TRBV19	many	TRBD2	TRBJ2-5	15	TGTGCCAGTGGTTATGGTAGCGGGAGGGAAGAGACCCAGTACTTC	CASGYGSGREETQYF
TRBV7-9	NA	TRBD1	TRBJ2-7	14	TGTGCCAGCAGCGGACAGGGATCTTTCCACGAGCAGTACTTC	CASSGQGSFHEQYF